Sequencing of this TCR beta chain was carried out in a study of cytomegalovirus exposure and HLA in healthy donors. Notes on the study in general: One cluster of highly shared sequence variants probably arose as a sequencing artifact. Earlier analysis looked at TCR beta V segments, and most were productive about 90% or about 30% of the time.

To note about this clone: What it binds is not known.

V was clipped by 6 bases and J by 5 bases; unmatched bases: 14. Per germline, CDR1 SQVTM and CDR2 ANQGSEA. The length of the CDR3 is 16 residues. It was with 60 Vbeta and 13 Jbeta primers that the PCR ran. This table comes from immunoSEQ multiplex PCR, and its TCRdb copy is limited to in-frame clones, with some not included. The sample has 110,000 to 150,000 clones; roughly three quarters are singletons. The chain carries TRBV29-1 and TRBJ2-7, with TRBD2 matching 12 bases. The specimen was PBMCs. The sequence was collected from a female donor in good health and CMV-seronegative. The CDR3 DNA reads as TGCAGCGTCCCCGATATTTCTAGCGGGAGGGCCCACGAGCAGTACTTC. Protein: CSVPDISSGRAHEQYF.